These 26 T cell receptor beta chains share one sample of origin, sequenced in a study of cytomegalovirus exposure and HLA in healthy donors. With 60 Vbeta and 13 Jbeta primers, the PCR was carried out. Assay used: immunoSEQ multiplex PCR; TCRdb lists only in-frame clones, some missing. The sample features about 160,000 clones, with approximately 2.3% in its top ten. Sequenced sample: PBMCs. All receptors derive from a man aged 25-45 years in good health and CMV-seronegative.

The chain employs TRBV4-2 and TRBJ2-5; D is perhaps TRBD1 (6 bases). The DNA end is more similar to TRBJ2-7, so the J call may be wrong. CDR3 size: 16 residues. Germline-derived CDR1 and CDR2 are LGHNA and YNFKEQ. CDR3 DNA: TGTGCCAGCAGCAATAACAGAGAGGGGGTTGCCTACGAGCAGTACTTC. Translated: CASSNNREGVAYEQYF.

This chain uses TRBV11-1 with TRBJ1-2; D may be TRBD1 (6 bases). The CDR3 loop spans 14 amino acids. Per the germline V gene, CDR1 is SGHAT and CDR2 is FQDESV (reference sequence). The V end lost 2 bases, the J end lost 4 bases, and 11 bases lay between the germline ends. The CDR3 protein is CASSLTGLGYGYTF. Here the CDR3 DNA reads TGTGCCAGCAGCTTAACAGGGCTCGGCTATGGCTACACCTTC.

V and J are TRBV5-1 and TRBJ2-1; tentative D call: TRBD1 (6 bases). The CDR3 covers 16 residues. The V end lost 4 bases, the J end lost 0 bases, and 14 bases lay between the germline ends. Per germline, CDR1 SGHRS and CDR2 YFSETQ. The chain's CDR3 is CASSLLQGSSYNEQFF. The CDR3 region has the DNA TGCGCCAGCAGCCTACTACAGGGAAGCTCCTACAATGAGCAGTTCTTC.

The chain couples TRBV7-8 to TRBJ2-5; D possibly corresponds to TRBD1 (7 bases). V shed 5 bases and J shed 2 bases, with 18 bases lying between them. The CDR3 contains 16 residues. Per germline, CDR1 SGHVS and CDR2 FQNEAQ. For the CDR3, the DNA is TGTGCCAGCAGCCCTAAGACAGGGAGGTATCAAGAGACCCAGTACTTC. Translation gives CASSPKTGRYQETQYF.

The chain combines TRBV10-2 with TRBJ2-5; 10 bases match TRBD2. Germline V gene sequence: CDR1 WSHSY, CDR2 SAAADI. The CDR3 covers 14 residues. V shed 8 bases and J 5 bases; nucleotides not matched to a gene: 8. The CDR3 DNA follows: TGCGCCAGCCAAAGCGGGAGGGTTTTGGAGACCCAGTACTTC. Translating it yields CASQSGRVLETQYF.

The chain joins TRBV10-1 to TRBJ1-1; TRBD1 aligns across 9 bases. Trimming at V came to 4 bases and at J to 11 bases, leaving 2 bases not matched to a gene. From germline, CDR1 is WNHNN and CDR2 SYGVQD (reference sequence). This CDR3 has 11 residues. The CDR3 nucleotides are TGCGCCAGCAGTGGGACAGGGGCCGCTTTCTTT. The encoded protein is CASSGTGAAFF.

V and J are TRBV18 and TRBJ2-7; tentative D call: TRBD1 (6 bases). CDR3 length equals 16 residues. Germline assignment: CDR1 KGHSH and CDR2 LQKENI. The V and J ends lost 3 bases and 2 bases respectively, with 17 bases between them. In nucleotides, the CDR3 is TGTGCCAGCTCACCTAACCTCAGGGGTTCGCCCTACGAGCAGTACTTC. Translation gives CASSPNLRGSPYEQYF.

The V call is TRBV14, the J call TRBJ2-1; D unclear. The CDR3 runs 15 residues. The germline CDR1 and CDR2 sequences are SGHDN and FVKESK. Trimming shortened V by 4 bases and J by 5 bases, and 15 bases separated the two germline ends. CDR3 nucleotides: TGTGCCAGCAGCCTCGGTAGAGGAAGACACAATGAGCAGTTCTTC. This gives the protein CASSLGRGRHNEQFF.

The rearrangement links TRBV5-6 to TRBJ1-1, with D uncertain. CDR1 and CDR2 (germline): SGHDT, YYEEEE. Trimming left V 0 bases short and J 0 bases short, with 3 bases between. The CDR3 is 13 amino acids. The CDR3, as DNA: TGTGCCAGCAGCTTGGTTATGAACACTGAAGCTTTCTTT. Its translation: CASSLVMNTEAFF.

The chain couples TRBV28 to TRBJ1-4; a weak D match, TRBD1 (6 bases). The ends were cut back, 9 bases at V and 4 bases at J, with 15 bases in the middle. The V gene's germline CDR1 is MDHEN and CDR2 SYDVKM. The CDR3 is 14 amino acids. This CDR3 is CASRGGAINEKLFF. The CDR3 DNA reads TGTGCCAGTCGGGGGGGGGCCATTAATGAAAAACTGTTTTTT.

The chain has TRBV5-4 and TRBJ2-3, with a possible D match to TRBD2 (6 bases). The CDR3 covers 15 residues. Per germline, CDR1 SGHNT and CDR2 YYREEE (reference sequence). V was pared by 1 base and J by 2 bases, with 11 bases between. This CDR3 reads CASSLRAGPTDTQYF. As DNA, the CDR3 is TGTGCCAGCAGCTTGAGGGCGGGGCCCACAGATACGCAGTATTTT. Combining the CDR3 with reference TRBV5-4 and TRBJ2-3 gives the whole variable domain ETGVTQSPTHLIKTRGQQVTLRCSSQSGHNTVSWYQQALGQGPQFIFQYYREEENGRGNFPPRFSGLQFPNYSSELNVNALELDDSALYLCASSLRAGPTDTQYFGPGTRLTVL.

The rearrangement links TRBV19 to TRBJ1-1; perhaps TRBD1 as D (6 bases). The CDR3 spans 14 residues. V gave up 9 bases and J gave up 1 base, with 15 bases separating them. Germline V CDR1 and CDR2: LNHDA, SQIVND (reference sequence). Here the CDR3 reads CASYHGGQNTEAFF. CDR3 in DNA: TGTGCCAGCTACCACGGGGGGCAGAACACTGAAGCTTTCTTT.

The V call is TRBV27, the J call TRBJ2-7, with 9 nucleotides matching TRBD2. The germline gives CDR1 MNHEY, CDR2 SMNVEV (reference sequence). Unmatched junction bases numbered 22, after V lost 2 bases and J lost 2 bases. The CDR3 has 21 residues. CDR3 sequence reads: CASSLGHGKHIAGDTPYEQYF. As DNA, the CDR3 is TGTGCCAGCAGTTTAGGACACGGGAAGCACATAGCGGGAGATACCCCCTACGAGCAGTACTTC.

The J gene is TRBJ1-5, the V gene TRBV5-4; 8 bases line up with TRBD1. The CDR3 spans 14 residues. J lost 2 bases, V lost 3 bases, and 1 base had no gene match. Germline V gene lookup returns CDR1 SGHNT and CDR2 YYREEE (reference sequence). The CDR3: CASSWGQGNQPQHF. The CDR3, as DNA: TGTGCCAGCAGCTGGGGACAGGGCAATCAGCCCCAGCATTTT. The whole variable domain, filled in from reference TRBV5-4 and TRBJ1-5, reads ETGVTQSPTHLIKTRGQQVTLRCSSQSGHNTVSWYQQALGQGPQFIFQYYREEENGRGNFPPRFSGLQFPNYSSELNVNALELDDSALYLCASSWGQGNQPQHFGDGTRLSIL.

The chain couples TRBV14 to TRBJ2-7; possible D gene TRBD2, 6 bases. V gave up 1 base and J gave up 7 bases, with 11 bases separating them. Germline V gives CDR1 SGHDN, CDR2 FVKESK. The CDR3 consists of 13 residues. The CDR3 nucleotides are TGTGCCAGCAGCCAAGTAGTGGGGGGAGAGCAGTACTTC. This translates into CASSQVVGGEQYF. The complete variable domain, with remaining parts taken from reference TRBV14 and TRBJ2-7, reads EAGVTQFPSHSVIEKGQTVTLRCDPISGHDNLYWYRRVMGKEIKFLLHFVKESKQDESGMPNNRFLAERTGGTYSTLKVQPAELEDSGVYFCASSQVVGGEQYFGPGTRLTVT.

The V call is TRBV9, the J call TRBJ1-3, with a weak D call TRBD1 (5 bases). Between the trimmed V and J ends, which lost 7 bases and 3 bases, there was a span of 14 bases. The CDR3 extends over 14 amino acids. The germline CDR1 and CDR2 sequences are SGDLS and YYNGEE. The CDR3 coding sequence is TGTGCCAGCCGCGGGGGGGGGTATGGAAACACCATATATTTT. Translating gives CASRGGGYGNTIYF.

The chain uses TRBV5-4 and TRBJ2-2; 7 bases match TRBD1. The CDR3 extends over 15 amino acids. The V gene end was trimmed by 4 bases and the J gene end by 7 bases; junction bases not matched to a gene: 10. The germline CDR1 and CDR2 sequences are SGHNT and YYREEE (reference sequence). CDR3: CASSPYRGNGGELFF. CDR3 DNA: TGTGCCAGCAGCCCATACAGGGGAAATGGCGGGGAGCTGTTTTTT. The full variable domain, its missing parts supplied by reference TRBV5-4 and TRBJ2-2, is ETGVTQSPTHLIKTRGQQVTLRCSSQSGHNTVSWYQQALGQGPQFIFQYYREEENGRGNFPPRFSGLQFPNYSSELNVNALELDDSALYLCASSPYRGNGGELFFGEGSRLTVL.

This rearrangement joins TRBV18 to TRBJ1-1, with TRBD1 matching 11 bases. Germline CDR1 and CDR2: KGHSH and LQKENI. This CDR3 comprises 15 residues. V lost 6 bases, J lost 7 bases, and 10 bases stayed unmatched. In DNA form, the CDR3 reads TGTGCCAGCTCTGCCAGGGACAGGGGGTTAGGTGAAGCTTTCTTT. Protein sequence: CASSARDRGLGEAFF.

The chain couples TRBV27 to TRBJ2-2; 10 bases match TRBD1. The CDR3 is 13 residues long. Per germline, CDR1 MNHEY and CDR2 SMNVEV (reference sequence). Losses at the gene ends were 7 bases for V and 7 bases for J; bases not matched to a gene: 3. CDR3 residues: CASKRTGGGELFF. For the CDR3, the DNA is TGTGCCAGCAAACGGACAGGGGGCGGGGAGCTGTTTTTT.

The chain uses TRBV6-1 and TRBJ2-7; 9 nucleotides agree with TRBD1. Germline trimming cut 5 bases from V and 5 bases from J; bases unmatched to any gene: 4. This CDR3 spans 13 amino acids. Germline V gives CDR1 MNHNS, CDR2 SASEGT. The CDR3 loop reads CASSRRDRDEQYF. CDR3 nucleotide sequence: TGTGCCAGCAGTCGCCGGGACAGGGACGAGCAGTACTTC.

CDR3 nucleotides: TGTGCCAGCAGTTCCCTCGTCTATCCCTACAATGAGCAGTTCTTC. As protein: CASSSLVYPYNEQFF. The chain joins TRBV11-2 to TRBJ2-1, with unresolved D. With 6 bases removed from V and 2 bases from J, the gap between germline ends came to 14 bases. This CDR3 has 15 residues. CDR1 and CDR2 from the germline V gene are SGHAT and FQNNGV. Full variable domain (outside the CDR3, taken from reference TRBV11-2 and TRBJ2-1): EAGVAQSPRYKIIEKRQSVAFWCNPISGHATLYWYQQILGQGPKLLIQFQNNGVVDDSQLPKDRFSAERLKGVDSTLKIQPAKLEDSAVYLCASSSLVYPYNEQFFGPGTRLTVL.

The DNA of the CDR3 is TGTGCCAGCAGCGAATCAACTAGCGGGAGTGCCTACAATGAGCAGTTCTTC. This gives the protein CASSESTSGSAYNEQFF. The V gene is TRBV9, the J gene TRBJ2-1; 11 nucleotides match TRBD2. V lost 3 bases, J lost 2 bases, and 7 bases stayed unmatched. The CDR3 totals 17 residues. Germline CDR1 reads SGDLS; CDR2 reads YYNGEE.

The chain has TRBV5-6 and TRBJ1-5, with D maybe TRBD1 (6 bases). The CDR3 length is 14 residues. Trimming took 5 bases from V and 0 from J, leaving 9 bases between them. CDR1 is SGHDT, CDR2 YYEEEE, per germline. CDR3 amino acids: CASRDSYSNQPQHF. In DNA form, the CDR3 reads TGTGCCAGCAGGGACAGCTATAGCAATCAGCCCCAGCATTTT.

The chain has TRBV10-3 and TRBJ2-7; unclear D gene. Trimming shortened V by 5 bases and J by 5 bases, and 10 bases separated the two germline ends. Germline CDR1 is ENHRY and CDR2 is SYGVKD. The CDR3 length is 12 residues. The CDR3: CAISWIGDEQYF. The CDR3 DNA reads TGTGCCATCAGTTGGATAGGAGACGAGCAGTACTTC.

This chain connects TRBV7-2 to TRBJ2-5; D unresolved. The CDR3 is made up of 12 amino acids. Germline lookup yields CDR1 SGHTA and CDR2 FQGNSA. With 1 base removed from V and 5 bases from J, the gap between germline ends came to 5 bases. The CDR3 spells CASSLVRETQYF. The CDR3 DNA sequence: TGTGCCAGCAGCTTAGTCAGGGAGACCCAGTACTTC.

J is TRBJ1-1 and V is TRBV2, with 9 bases matching TRBD1. V dropped 6 bases and J dropped 3; count of bases not matched to a gene: 8. The CDR3 runs 15 residues. From germline, CDR1 is SNHLY and CDR2 FYNNEI. CDR3 in amino acids: CASRRQGVGYTEAFF. The CDR3 region has the DNA TGTGCCAGCAGGAGACAGGGGGTGGGTTACACTGAAGCTTTCTTT.